This passage covers 6 T cell receptor beta chains from one sample sequenced in a study of T cell changes during pregnancy in multiple sclerosis. The assay was immunoSEQ multiplex PCR, and TCRdb's table has in-frame clones only and misses some. The sample lists around 36,000 clones, 90% to 95% seen once, with under 10% in the top ten. The sequencing here drew on CD8+ T cells from peripheral blood mononuclear cells, taken before pregnancy. These receptors all stem from a female donor with multiple sclerosis, enrolled in a pregnancy study.

This chain uses TRBV7-6 with TRBJ1-1; D is perhaps TRBD1 (5 bases). This CDR3 spans 13 amino acids. CDR1 and CDR2 (germline): SGHVS, FNYEAQ. The V gene lost 4 bases and the J gene lost 3 bases, with 9 bases spanning the gap. The CDR3 DNA follows: TGTGCCAGCAGCTCAGGGTTATACACTGAAGCTTTCTTT. It specifies CASSSGLYTEAFF.

This rearrangement joins TRBV11-2 to TRBJ2-1; D is possibly TRBD2 (6 bases). Trimming took off 3 bases at V and 1 base at J, with 13 bases between the two ends. The CDR3 has 16 amino acids. The V gene's germline CDR1 is SGHAT and CDR2 FQNNGV. The CDR3 reads CASSFGLRGSYNEQFF. CDR3 bases: TGTGCCAGCAGCTTTGGGCTGCGGGGATCCTACAATGAGCAGTTCTTC.

The chain has TRBV18 and TRBJ1-2, with TRBD1 matching over 8 bases. After removal of 6 bases from V and 6 bases from J, the junction contained 6 bases not matched to a gene. The germline CDR1 and CDR2 sequences are KGHSH and LQKENI. The CDR3 is 13 amino acids. The CDR3 here is CASSTGQDDGYTF. Written as DNA, the CDR3 is TGTGCCAGCTCGACGGGACAGGATGATGGCTACACCTTC.

The chain combines TRBV25-1 with TRBJ2-5, with no clear D. This CDR3 is built from 11 residues. Germline CDR1 MGHDK, CDR2 SYGVNS. Between the trimmed V and J ends, which lost 4 bases and 7 bases, there was a span of 7 bases. The CDR3 sequence is CASSGSWTQYF. Here the CDR3 DNA reads TGTGCCAGCAGTGGGAGCTGGACCCAGTACTTC.

The V gene is TRBV6-4, the J gene TRBJ2-5, with 10 positions matching TRBD2. The CDR3 runs 14 residues. V dropped 8 bases and J dropped 5; count of bases not matched to a gene: 8. Germline-derived CDR1 and CDR2 are MRHNA and SNTAGT. The CDR3 coding sequence is TGTGCCAGCGAACAACTAGCGGGACGGGAGACCCAGTACTTC. Its translation is CASEQLAGRETQYF.

J is TRBJ2-4 and V is TRBV27; D might be TRBD2 (5 bases). Germline CDR1 and CDR2: MNHEY and SMNVEV (reference sequence). Trimming left V 6 bases short and J 9 bases short, with 15 bases between. The CDR3 consists of 13 residues. In DNA form, the CDR3 reads TGTGCCAGCAGCCGTGGGAGCTCCAGCATTCAGTACTTC. It specifies CASSRGSSSIQYF.